This TCR beta chain was identified during a study of blood T cell repertoires in COVID-19 (dated by TCRdb to the early 2020s). Context from the whole study: Samples from collaborators originated in the United States, Italy and Spain and spanned both the acute and convalescent phases of COVID-19. The material from the prospective study consisted of cDNA or gDNA derived from T cells, B-cell-depleted T cells, or PBMCs. Sample metadata almost always included a de-identified subject ID, COVID-19 status, age in years and sex. Subjects who had been exposed to COVID-19, were actively infected with it, or had recovered from it provided the deeply sampled blood TCRbeta repertoires that made up the dataset. Where available, HLA class I and class II types were obtained from metadata supplied by the sample provider rather than from assay-based typing. The samples were drawn from the first 160 participants of the ongoing ImmuneRACE study and from 1,254 subjects provided by 6 global collaborators. The repertoires were released in a freely available public database meant as a resource for research on the immune response to SARS-CoV-2.

The CDR3 contains 15 residues, cysteine and phenylalanine counted. Only the CDR3 DNA stays, 45 bases, in frame from base 1. Trimming takes 4 bases off V and 4 bases off J; junction bases not matched to a gene: 9. CDR1 is given as SGHTS and CDR2 as YDEGEE, both from the germline V gene. In the prospective study, participants were about 18 to 95 years old, resided in about two dozen geographic areas of the United States, and were enrolled through a virtual design. Cohort assignment in the prospective study relied on participant-reported clinical history from a screening survey and a study questionnaire. In the prospective study, whole blood, serum and a nasopharyngeal or oropharyngeal swab were collected from each participant by mobile phlebotomists. Prospective study participants could optionally give additional blood draws and questionnaires over an approximately 2-month period. Before DNA extraction, prospective study blood samples were shipped either frozen or at room temperature.

TCRbeta CDR3 regions were amplified from genomic DNA by means of the immunoSEQ Assay, a bias-controlled multiplex PCR. As for how the authors treated the data: The number of nucleated cells in each sample was estimated from the amplification of reference gene primers within the assay. To quantify the absolute abundance of each unique TCRbeta CDR3 rearrangement, sequence reads were collapsed and filtered. For each sample, productive Simpson clonality was calculated as the square root of Simpson's diversity index over productive rearrangements. The table comes from immuneACCESS by way of TCRdb, which keeps in-frame sequences with V and J called. Part of the clones is missing from these tables; in studies checked, under half for an unresolved V gene and the rest for unknown reasons. That table furnishes V, J and clone size, whereas the DNA furnished D and trimming. Across this sample there are 140,000 or so clones, with just under 85% seen only once. The ten largest account for less than 4% of the sample.

With respect to this clone: The clone's antigen remains unknown. The record has no base qualities; no much larger clone is one base away.

Paper-wide results and their limitations: Clinical and demographic metadata were provided uncurated, with the amount varying by source and participant.

The sequence derives from a woman between 45 and 60 years old with acute COVID-19. The V gene is TRBV5-8 and the J gene is TRBJ1-2, with 8 junctional bases fitting TRBD1. The sequenced sample consisted of PBMCs or T cells enriched from blood (not recorded which). The CDR3 here reads CASSRQGSGAYGYTF. The nucleotide sequence reads TGTGCCAGCAGCCGACAGGGGAGCGGGGCCTATGGCTACACCTTC.